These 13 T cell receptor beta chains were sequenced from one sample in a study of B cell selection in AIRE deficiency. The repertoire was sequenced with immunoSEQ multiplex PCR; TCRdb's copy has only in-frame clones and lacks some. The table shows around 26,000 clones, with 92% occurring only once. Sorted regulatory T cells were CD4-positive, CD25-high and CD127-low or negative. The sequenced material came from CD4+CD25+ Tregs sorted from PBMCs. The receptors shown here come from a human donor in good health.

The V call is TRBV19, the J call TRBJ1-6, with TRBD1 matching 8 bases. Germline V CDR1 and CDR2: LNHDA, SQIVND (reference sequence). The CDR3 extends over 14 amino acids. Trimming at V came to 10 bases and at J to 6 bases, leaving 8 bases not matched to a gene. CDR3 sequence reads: CATTPTGGNSPLHF. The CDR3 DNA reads TGTGCCACGACCCCTACAGGGGGTAATTCACCCCTCCACTTT. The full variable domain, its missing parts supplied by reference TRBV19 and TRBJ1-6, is DGGITQSPKYLFRKEGQNVTLSCEQNLNHDAMYWYRQDPGQGLRLIYYSQIVNDFQKGDIAEGYSVSREKKESFPLTVTSAQKNPTAFYLCATTPTGGNSPLHFGNGTRLTVT.

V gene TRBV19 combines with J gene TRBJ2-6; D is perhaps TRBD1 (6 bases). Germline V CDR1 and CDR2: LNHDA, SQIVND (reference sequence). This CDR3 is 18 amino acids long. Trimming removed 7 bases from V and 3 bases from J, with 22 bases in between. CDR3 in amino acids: CASNNWLQGNVGANVLTF. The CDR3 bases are TGTGCCAGTAATAATTGGTTGCAGGGGAACGTTGGGGCCAACGTCCTGACTTTC.

The CDR3 DNA follows: TGTGCCAGCAGTTCGGGACAGGGGTATGGCTACACCTTC. It translates to CASSSGQGYGYTF. V usage is TRBV27 and J usage is TRBJ1-2; the match to TRBD1 covers 10 bases. The CDR3 has 13 amino acids. J lost 5 bases, V lost 4 bases, and 1 base had no gene match. Looked up from germline, CDR1 is MNHEY and CDR2 is SMNVEV (reference sequence).

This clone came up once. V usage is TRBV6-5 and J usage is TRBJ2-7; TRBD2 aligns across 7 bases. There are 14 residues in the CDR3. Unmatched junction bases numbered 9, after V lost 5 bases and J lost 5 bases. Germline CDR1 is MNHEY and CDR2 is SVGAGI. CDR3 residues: CASSPRGGVDEQYF. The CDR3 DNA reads TGTGCCAGCAGTCCCCGGGGAGGGGTCGACGAGCAGTACTTC.

DNA for the CDR3: TGTGCCAGTAGTAAGGGGGGCGGGAACACTGAAGCTTTCTTT. This translates into CASSKGGGNTEAFF. This chain links TRBV19 with TRBJ1-1; D may be TRBD1 (6 bases). From germline, CDR1 is LNHDA and CDR2 SQIVND (reference sequence). The CDR3 sequence is 14 residues long. The ends were cut back, 4 bases at V and 1 base at J, with 10 bases in the middle.

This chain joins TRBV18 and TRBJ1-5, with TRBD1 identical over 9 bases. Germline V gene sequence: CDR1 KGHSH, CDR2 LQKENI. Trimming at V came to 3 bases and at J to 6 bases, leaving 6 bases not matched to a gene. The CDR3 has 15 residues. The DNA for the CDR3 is TGTGCCAGCTCACCGGGACAGGGTTCCGGTCAGCCCCAGCATTTT. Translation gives CASSPGQGSGQPQHF.

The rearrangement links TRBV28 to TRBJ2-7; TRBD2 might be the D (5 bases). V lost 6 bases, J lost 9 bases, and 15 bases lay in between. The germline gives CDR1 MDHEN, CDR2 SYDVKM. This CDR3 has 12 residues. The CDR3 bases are TGTGCCAGCAGCCGCATAGCACTAGGGCAGTACTTC. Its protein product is CASSRIALGQYF.

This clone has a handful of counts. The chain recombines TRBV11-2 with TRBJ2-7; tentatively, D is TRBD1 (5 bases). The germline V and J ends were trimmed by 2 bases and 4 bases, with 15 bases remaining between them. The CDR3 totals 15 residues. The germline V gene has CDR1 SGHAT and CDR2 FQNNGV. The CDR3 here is CASSLTGRDEYEQYF. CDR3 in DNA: TGTGCCAGCAGCTTAACTGGCAGGGATGAGTACGAGCAGTACTTC. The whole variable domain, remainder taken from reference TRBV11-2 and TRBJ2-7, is EAGVAQSPRYKIIEKRQSVAFWCNPISGHATLYWYQQILGQGPKLLIQFQNNGVVDDSQLPKDRFSAERLKGVDSTLKIQPAKLEDSAVYLCASSLTGRDEYEQYFGPGTRLTVT.

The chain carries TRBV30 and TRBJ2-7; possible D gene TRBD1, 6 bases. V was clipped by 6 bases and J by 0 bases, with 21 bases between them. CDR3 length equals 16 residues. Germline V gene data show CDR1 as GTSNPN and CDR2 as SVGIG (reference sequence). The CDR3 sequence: CACAPGTRYYSYEQYF. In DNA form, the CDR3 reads TGTGCCTGTGCCCCCGGGACACGGTACTACTCCTACGAGCAGTACTTC.

CDR3 sequence reads: CASLQLNTEAFF. The CDR3 region has the DNA TGTGCCAGTTTACAGTTGAACACTGAAGCTTTCTTT. The chain uses TRBV28 and TRBJ1-1, with unresolved D. The CDR3 has 12 amino acids. Trimming removed 9 bases at V and 0 bases at J, with 8 bases between. Germline CDR1 MDHEN, CDR2 SYDVKM.

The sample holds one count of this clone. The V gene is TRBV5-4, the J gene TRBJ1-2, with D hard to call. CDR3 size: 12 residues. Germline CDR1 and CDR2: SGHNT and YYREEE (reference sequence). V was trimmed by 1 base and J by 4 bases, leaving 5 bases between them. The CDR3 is CASSLNSYGYTF. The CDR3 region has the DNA TGTGCCAGCAGCTTGAACAGCTATGGCTACACCTTC.

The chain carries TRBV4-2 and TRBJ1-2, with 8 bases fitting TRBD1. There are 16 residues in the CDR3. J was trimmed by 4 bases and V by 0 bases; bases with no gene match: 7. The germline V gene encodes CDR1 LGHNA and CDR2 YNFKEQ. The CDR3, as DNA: TGTGCCAGCAGCCAAGAGAGGACAGGGAACGGCTATGGCTACACCTTC. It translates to CASSQERTGNGYGYTF.

The CDR3 protein is CASSFNQETQYF. The CDR3 bases are TGTGCCAGTAGCTTCAACCAAGAGACCCAGTACTTC. The chain uses TRBV19 and TRBJ2-5; D gene unclear. This CDR3 has 12 amino acids. The V gene's germline CDR1 is LNHDA and CDR2 SQIVND (reference sequence). V lost 6 bases, J lost 0 bases, and 5 bases lay in between.